This T cell receptor beta chain derives from a study of shared clonotypes between healthy human individuals. Naive CD8 cells, CD45RO-negative and positively selected for CCR7, excluded terminally differentiated effector memory CD45RA+ cells. Each cell subset's genomic DNA was divided evenly among several immunoSEQ plates. Some clones are missing from TCRdb's copy, which holds only in-frame ones; the method was immunoSEQ multiplex PCR. In the table there are hundreds of thousands of clones, roughly 95% of which are singletons. Per the germline V gene, CDR1 is MGHRA and CDR2 is YSYEKL. V gave up 8 bases and J gave up 1 base; unmatched junction bases: 8. The CDR3 is 15 amino acids.

Material: naive CD8+ T cells sorted from blood. The source of this sequence is a woman in her twenties or thirties in good health. V and J are TRBV4-1 and TRBJ2-7; 10 bases are a match to TRBD2. CDR3: CASASLLAGSYEQYF. The CDR3 coding sequence is TGCGCCAGCGCCTCCCTACTAGCGGGATCCTACGAGCAGTACTTC.